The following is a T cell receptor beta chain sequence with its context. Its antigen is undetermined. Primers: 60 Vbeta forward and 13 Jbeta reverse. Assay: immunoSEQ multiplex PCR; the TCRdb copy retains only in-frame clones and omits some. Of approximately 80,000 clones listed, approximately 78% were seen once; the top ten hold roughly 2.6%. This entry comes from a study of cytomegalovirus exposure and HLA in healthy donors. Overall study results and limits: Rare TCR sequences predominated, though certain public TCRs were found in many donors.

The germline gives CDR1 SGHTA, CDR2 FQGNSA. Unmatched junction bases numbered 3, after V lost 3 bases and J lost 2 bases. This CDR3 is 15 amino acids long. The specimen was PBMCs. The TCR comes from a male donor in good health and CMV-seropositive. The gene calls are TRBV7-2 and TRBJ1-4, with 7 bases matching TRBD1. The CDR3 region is CASSLPGQTNEKLFF. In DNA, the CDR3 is TGTGCCAGCAGCTTGCCGGGACAGACTAATGAAAAACTGTTTTTT.